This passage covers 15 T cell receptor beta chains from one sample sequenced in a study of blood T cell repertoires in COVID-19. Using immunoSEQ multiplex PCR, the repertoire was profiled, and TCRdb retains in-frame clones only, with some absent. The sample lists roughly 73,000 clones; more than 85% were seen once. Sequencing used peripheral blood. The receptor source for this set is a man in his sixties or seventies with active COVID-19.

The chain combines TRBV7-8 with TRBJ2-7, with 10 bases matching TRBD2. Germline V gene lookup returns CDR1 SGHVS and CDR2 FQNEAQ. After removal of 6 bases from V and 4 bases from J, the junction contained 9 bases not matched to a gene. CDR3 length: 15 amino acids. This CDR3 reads CASRTWASGSYEQYF. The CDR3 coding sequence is TGTGCCAGCAGGACATGGGCTAGCGGGAGTTACGAGCAGTACTTC.

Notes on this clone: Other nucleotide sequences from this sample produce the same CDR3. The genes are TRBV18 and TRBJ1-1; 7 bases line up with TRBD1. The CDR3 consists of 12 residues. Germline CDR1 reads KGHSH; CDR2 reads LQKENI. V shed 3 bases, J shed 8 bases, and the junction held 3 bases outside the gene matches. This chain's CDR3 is CASSPGQAEAFF. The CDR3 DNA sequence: TGTGCCAGCTCACCCGGACAGGCAGAAGCTTTCTTT.

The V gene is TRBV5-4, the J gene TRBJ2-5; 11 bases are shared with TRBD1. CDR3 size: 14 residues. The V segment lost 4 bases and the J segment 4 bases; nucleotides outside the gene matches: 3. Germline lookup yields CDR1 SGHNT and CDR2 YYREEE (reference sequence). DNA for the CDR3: TGTGCCAGCAGCCGGGACAGGGGGGGAGAGACCCAGTACTTC. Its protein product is CASSRDRGGETQYF.

The CDR3 DNA reads as TGTGCCAGCAGCCACAGGAGGGGAAACACCATATATTTT. Its translation is CASSHRRGNTIYF. This chain links TRBV3-1 (or the pseudogene TRBV3-2) with TRBJ1-3, with no clear D. Germline assignment: CDR1 LGHDT and CDR2 YNNKEL (reference sequence). The length of the CDR3 is 13 residues. The V end lost 3 bases, the J end lost 4 bases, and 7 bases lay between the germline ends.

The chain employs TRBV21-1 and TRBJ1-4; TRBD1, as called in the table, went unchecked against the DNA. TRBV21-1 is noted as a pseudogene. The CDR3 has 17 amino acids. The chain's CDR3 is CASSKGKGDMAGEKLFF. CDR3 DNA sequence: TGTGCCAGCAGCAAAGGGAAGGGGGATATGGCCGGTGAAAAACTGTTTTTT.

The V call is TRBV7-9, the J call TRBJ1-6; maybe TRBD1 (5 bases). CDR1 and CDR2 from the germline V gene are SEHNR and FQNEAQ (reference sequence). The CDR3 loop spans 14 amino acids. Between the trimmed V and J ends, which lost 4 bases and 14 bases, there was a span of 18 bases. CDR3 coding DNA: TGTGCCAGCAGCTGGGGGGGAGTGGGTCAAGCCCTCCACTTT. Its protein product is CASSWGGVGQALHF.

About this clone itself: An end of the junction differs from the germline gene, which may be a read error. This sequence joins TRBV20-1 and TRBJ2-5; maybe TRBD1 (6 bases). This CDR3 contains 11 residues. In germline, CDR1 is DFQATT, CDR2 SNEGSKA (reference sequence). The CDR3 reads CSARGGTPQYF. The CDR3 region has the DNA TGCAGTGCCAGAGGTGGGACACCACAGTACTTC.

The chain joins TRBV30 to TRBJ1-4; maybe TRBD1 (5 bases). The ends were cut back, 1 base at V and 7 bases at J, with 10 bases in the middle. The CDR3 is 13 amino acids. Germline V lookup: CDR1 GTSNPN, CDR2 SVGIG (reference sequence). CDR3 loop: CAWSEGFGEKLFF. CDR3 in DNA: TGTGCCTGGAGTGAGGGGTTTGGTGAAAAACTGTTTTTT.

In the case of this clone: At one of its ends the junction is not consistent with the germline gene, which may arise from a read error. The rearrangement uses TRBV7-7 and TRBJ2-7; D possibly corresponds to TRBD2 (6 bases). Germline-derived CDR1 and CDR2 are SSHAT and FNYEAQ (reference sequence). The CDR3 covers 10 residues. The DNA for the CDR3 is TGTGCTAGCAGCTTGGTGGGGGGGTACTTC. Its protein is CASSLVGGYF.

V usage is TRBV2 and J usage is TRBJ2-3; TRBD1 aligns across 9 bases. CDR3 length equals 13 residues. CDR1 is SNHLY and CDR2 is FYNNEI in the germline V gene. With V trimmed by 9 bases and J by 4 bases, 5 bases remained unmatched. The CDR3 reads CARGTGQADTQYF. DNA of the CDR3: TGTGCCAGGGGGACAGGGCAGGCAGATACGCAGTATTTT.

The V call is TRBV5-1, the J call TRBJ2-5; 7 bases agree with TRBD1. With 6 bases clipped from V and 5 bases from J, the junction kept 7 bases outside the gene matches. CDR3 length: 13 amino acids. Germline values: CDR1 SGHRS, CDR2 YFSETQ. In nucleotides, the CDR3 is TGCGCCAGCACACAGGGGCCGCAGGAGACCCAGTACTTC. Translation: CASTQGPQETQYF.

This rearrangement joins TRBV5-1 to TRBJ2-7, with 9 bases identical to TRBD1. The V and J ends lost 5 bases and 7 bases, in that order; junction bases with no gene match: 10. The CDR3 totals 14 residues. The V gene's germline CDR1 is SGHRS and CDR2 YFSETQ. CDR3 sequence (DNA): TGCGCCAGCAGGGAACAGGGGGCGGCAGGGGAGCAGTACTTC. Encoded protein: CASREQGAAGEQYF.

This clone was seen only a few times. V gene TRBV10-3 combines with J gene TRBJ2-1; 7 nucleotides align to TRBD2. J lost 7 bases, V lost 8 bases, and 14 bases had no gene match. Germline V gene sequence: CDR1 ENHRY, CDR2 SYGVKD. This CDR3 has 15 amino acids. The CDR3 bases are TGTGCCATCGGCGGGAGCCATGGTGGGGGGAATGAGCAGTTCTTC. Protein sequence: CAIGGSHGGGNEQFF.

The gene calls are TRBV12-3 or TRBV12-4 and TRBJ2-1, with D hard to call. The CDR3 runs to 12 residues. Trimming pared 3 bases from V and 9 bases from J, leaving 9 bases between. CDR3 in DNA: TGTGCCAGCAGTTTTGGGCCTGTTGAGCAGTTCTTC. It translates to CASSFGPVEQFF.

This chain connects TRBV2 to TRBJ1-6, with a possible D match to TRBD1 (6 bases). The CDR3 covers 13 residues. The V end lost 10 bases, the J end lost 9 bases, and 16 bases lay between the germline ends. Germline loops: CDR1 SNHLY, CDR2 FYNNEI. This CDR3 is CATRGGTGSPLHF. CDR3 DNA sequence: TGTGCCACCCGGGGGGGCACGGGTTCACCCCTCCACTTT.